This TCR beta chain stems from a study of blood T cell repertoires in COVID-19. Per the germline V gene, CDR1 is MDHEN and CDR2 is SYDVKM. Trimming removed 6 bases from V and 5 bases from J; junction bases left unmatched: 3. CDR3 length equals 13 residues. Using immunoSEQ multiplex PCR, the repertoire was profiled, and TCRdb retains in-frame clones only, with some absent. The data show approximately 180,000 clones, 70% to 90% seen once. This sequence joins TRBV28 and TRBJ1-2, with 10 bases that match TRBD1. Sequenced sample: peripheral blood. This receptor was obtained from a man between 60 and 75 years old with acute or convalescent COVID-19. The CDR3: CASRDRGTYGYTF. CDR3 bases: TGTGCCAGCAGGGACAGGGGGACTTATGGCTACACCTTC.